The 30 T cell receptor beta chains given below trace back to one sample, sequenced in a study of cytomegalovirus exposure and HLA in healthy donors. The PCR used 60 Vbeta and 13 Jbeta primers. Libraries were prepared by immunoSEQ multiplex PCR; TCRdb keeps only in-frame clonotypes and omits some of them. The profile covers around 150,000 clones, with 60% to 85% appearing a single time and 2.8% taken by the ten largest. Sample: PBMCs. The source of these receptors is a male donor in good health and CMV-seronegative.

This chain uses TRBV19 with TRBJ2-4; 7 bases fit TRBD2. Germline trimming cut 1 base from V and 9 bases from J; bases unmatched to any gene: 12. CDR3 length: 16 amino acids. Germline CDR1 is LNHDA and CDR2 is SQIVND (reference sequence). This chain's CDR3 is CASSIGEGQVNVIQYF. The CDR3 nucleotides are TGTGCCAGTAGTATAGGGGAGGGTCAGGTTAATGTCATTCAGTACTTC.

This clone has more than one count but fewer than ten. The chain employs TRBV13 and TRBJ2-7; 7 bases map to TRBD2. Germline CDR1 and CDR2: PRHDT and FYEKMQ (reference sequence). V was clipped by 5 bases and J by 0 bases; unmatched bases: 7. The CDR3 covers 15 residues. The CDR3 sequence is CASSGQGLSSYEQYF. The CDR3 nucleotides are TGTGCCAGCAGCGGCCAGGGACTAAGCTCCTACGAGCAGTACTTC.

The genes are TRBV6-4 and TRBJ2-2; TRBD1 matches 11 bases. CDR1 MRHNA and CDR2 SNTAGT come from the germline V gene. The CDR3 runs to 19 residues. V shed 4 bases, J shed 0 bases, and the junction held 10 bases outside the gene matches. The CDR3 DNA follows: TGTGCCAGCAGTGCTTTCGGGACAGGGGGGCGAGCGAACACCGGGGAGCTGTTTTTT. Translation: CASSAFGTGGRANTGELFF.

This clone was counted only a few times. The V gene is TRBV29-1, the J gene TRBJ1-1; 7 bases line up with TRBD1. Germline V gene data show CDR1 as SQVTM and CDR2 as ANQGSEA. Germline trimming cut 7 bases from V and 2 bases from J; bases unmatched to any gene: 10. This CDR3 has 14 amino acids. DNA of the CDR3: TGCAGCGCCAGGGGGGCAGGGTACAACACTGAAGCTTTCTTT. Translation: CSARGAGYNTEAFF.

This clone was detected once. A junction end diverges from the germline sequence, so it may reflect a read error. The gene calls are TRBV4-1 and TRBJ2-1; 13 bases match TRBD2. In germline, CDR1 is MGHRA, CDR2 YSYEKL. The CDR3 length is 15 residues. CDR3 coding DNA: TGCGCCAGCAGCCTACTAACGGGACTAGCGGGGCCTGGGGTCTTC. Its protein is CASSLLTGLAGPGVF.

This clone occurred a few times. The rearrangement uses TRBV11-2 and TRBJ1-1; D not certain. CDR1 is SGHAT and CDR2 is FQNNGV in the germline V gene. The CDR3 has 12 residues. Between the trimmed V and J ends, which lost 5 bases and 7 bases, there was a span of 11 bases. The chain's CDR3 is CASSVRDGEAFF. In DNA form, the CDR3 reads TGTGCCAGCAGCGTACGAGATGGTGAAGCTTTCTTT.

The genes are TRBV4-1 and TRBJ2-7; unclear D gene. CDR3 length: 15 amino acids. The germline V gene has CDR1 MGHRA and CDR2 YSYEKL. The V gene lost 0 bases and the J gene lost 0 bases, with 9 bases spanning the gap. CDR3 sequence: CASSQDLAPSYEQYF. CDR3 sequence (DNA): TGCGCCAGCAGCCAAGATCTGGCTCCCTCCTACGAGCAGTACTTC.

V gene TRBV2 combines with J gene TRBJ1-1; D gene uncertain. V was clipped by 7 bases and J by 1 base, with 19 bases between them. Looked up from germline, CDR1 is SNHLY and CDR2 is FYNNEI. The CDR3 totals 16 residues. This CDR3 reads CASTYAATLKNTEAFF. The CDR3 DNA sequence: TGTGCCAGCACGTACGCGGCGACCCTTAAGAACACTGAAGCTTTCTTT.

Concerning this clone itself: The junction shows a germline mismatch at one end, possibly a read error. The V gene is TRBV7-7, the J gene TRBJ2-5, with TRBD1 as a possible D gene (6 bases). The CDR3 spans 15 residues. Looked up from germline, CDR1 is SSHAT and CDR2 is FNYEAQ (reference sequence). DNA for the CDR3: TGTGCTAGCAGCTTAGGGGACAACGTGGTGGAGACCCAGTACTTC. As protein: CASSLGDNVVETQYF.

In DNA form, the CDR3 reads TGCGCCAGCAGCCAAGATTCGGCAGGGCGCGCCTACGAGCAGTACTTC. Amino acids: CASSQDSAGRAYEQYF. The V call is TRBV4-3, the J call TRBJ2-7; a weak D match, TRBD1 (5 bases). V lost 0 bases to trimming and J lost 2 bases, with 14 bases between them. Germline assignment: CDR1 LGHNA and CDR2 YSLEER. The CDR3 is 16 residues long.

The rearrangement joins TRBV7-2 to TRBJ2-3; D perhaps matches TRBD1 (5 bases). V was trimmed by 6 bases and J by 2 bases, leaving 12 bases between them. Germline CDR1 reads SGHTA; CDR2 reads FQGNSA. The CDR3 length is 14 residues. CDR3 in amino acids: CASSFGADTDTQYF. The CDR3 DNA follows: TGTGCCAGCAGTTTTGGGGCAGACACAGATACGCAGTATTTT. The full variable domain, its missing parts supplied by reference TRBV7-2 and TRBJ2-3, is GAGVSQSPSNKVTEKGKDVELRCDPISGHTALYWYRQSLGQGLEFLIYFQGNSAPDKSGLPSDRFSAERTGGSVSTLTIQRTQQEDSAVYLCASSFGADTDTQYFGPGTRLTVL.

The J gene is TRBJ2-1, the V gene TRBV7-9; perhaps TRBD2 as D (6 bases). The V end was cut by 7 bases, the J end by 9 bases, with 16 bases between. This CDR3 has 13 amino acids. The germline V gene has CDR1 SEHNR and CDR2 FQNEAQ (reference sequence). CDR3 coding DNA: TGTGCCAGCACCCGGGATGGAGGGAGTGAGCAGTTCTTC. Its protein is CASTRDGGSEQFF.

The V and J genes are TRBV6-5 and TRBJ1-1; D is uncertain. This CDR3 contains 11 residues. CDR1 MNHEY and CDR2 SVGAGI come from the germline V gene. V lost 6 bases, J lost 3 bases, and 5 bases lay in between. The CDR3 DNA is TGTGCCAGCAGCCGGGACACTGAAGCTTTCTTT. It codes for CASSRDTEAFF.

This sequence joins TRBV19 and TRBJ1-5; a possible D gene is TRBD1 (6 bases). Between the trimmed V and J ends, which lost 7 bases and 0 bases, there was a span of 13 bases. Germline loops: CDR1 LNHDA, CDR2 SQIVND (reference sequence). The CDR3 runs 15 residues. The CDR3 protein is CASNRERRSNQPQHF. CDR3 sequence (DNA): TGTGCCAGTAACAGGGAGAGACGTAGCAATCAGCCCCAGCATTTT.

This clone has a single count. The rearrangement links TRBV4-2 to TRBJ2-1, with 8 bases aligning to TRBD2. The CDR3 is made up of 18 amino acids. V shed 0 bases and J 6 bases; nucleotides not matched to a gene: 13. Germline-derived CDR1 and CDR2 are LGHNA and YNFKEQ. DNA of the CDR3: TGTGCCAGCAGCCAAGATGGGGTAGCGGGAACCCCCACCAATGAGCAGTTCTTC. Translating it yields CASSQDGVAGTPTNEQFF.

The J gene is TRBJ2-7, the V gene TRBV5-1, with D possibly being TRBD1 (5 bases). V gave up 4 bases and J gave up 3 bases, with 14 bases separating them. Germline V gene lookup returns CDR1 SGHRS and CDR2 YFSETQ. CDR3 size: 14 residues. In DNA form, the CDR3 reads TGCGCCAGCAGCCCCCCGGCAGGGTTCTACGAGCAGTACTTC. Translated, it gives CASSPPAGFYEQYF.

This rearrangement joins TRBV10-2 to TRBJ2-7; D call uncertain. CDR3 length: 15 amino acids. V lost 5 bases and J 5 bases, leaving 19 bases between the germline ends. Germline V CDR1 and CDR2: WSHSY, SAAADI. The chain's CDR3 is CASSQATVLSHEQYF. The CDR3 DNA reads as TGCGCCAGCAGTCAAGCGACGGTCCTGAGCCACGAGCAGTACTTC.

This rearrangement joins TRBV5-1 to TRBJ2-7, with TRBD1 matching 9 bases. The J segment lost 1 base and the V segment lost 0 bases, leaving 2 bases of the junction unmatched. The CDR3 is 15 amino acids. CDR1 and CDR2 (germline): SGHRS, YFSETQ. This CDR3 is CASSLEGTGSYEQYF. The CDR3 nucleotides are TGCGCCAGCAGCTTGGAGGGGACAGGGTCCTACGAGCAGTACTTC.

This clone appeared a few times. The CDR3 is CAWSPNFAGELFF. CDR3 DNA: TGTGCCTGGAGCCCAAACTTTGCCGGGGAGCTGTTTTTT. The V call is TRBV30, the J call TRBJ2-2; D unresolved. Trimming left V 3 bases short and J 6 bases short, with 11 bases between. CDR1 is GTSNPN, CDR2 SVGIG, per germline (reference sequence). The CDR3 is 13 amino acids. Drawing the rest from reference TRBV30 and TRBJ2-2, the complete variable domain is SQTIHQWPATLVQPVGSPLSLECTVEGTSNPNLYWYRQAAGRGLQLLFYSVGIGQISSEVPQNLSASRPQDRQFILSSKKLLLSDSGFYLCAWSPNFAGELFFGEGSRLTVL.

This sequence joins TRBV6-5 and TRBJ2-5, with D tentatively TRBD1 (6 bases). Per germline, CDR1 MNHEY and CDR2 SVGAGI. This CDR3 is built from 15 residues. Trimming removed 4 bases at V and 3 bases at J, with 15 bases between. The CDR3 spells CASSSPGTKKETQYF. The CDR3 coding sequence is TGTGCCAGCAGTTCCCCGGGGACAAAAAAAGAGACCCAGTACTTC.

The chain couples TRBV6-5 to TRBJ1-2; 7 nucleotides align to TRBD1. This CDR3 region has 14 residues. Germline CDR1 is MNHEY and CDR2 is SVGAGI. With V trimmed by 5 bases and J by 5 bases, 8 bases remained unmatched. The CDR3 DNA sequence: TGTGCCAGCAGTCGCGACAGGGACCGATATGGCTACACCTTC. It codes for CASSRDRDRYGYTF.

V and J are TRBV19 and TRBJ1-1; perhaps TRBD1 as D (6 bases). The CDR3 extends over 12 amino acids. CDR1 is LNHDA and CDR2 is SQIVND in the germline V gene (reference sequence). V lost 6 bases, J lost 5 bases, and 10 bases lay in between. The DNA of the CDR3 is TGTGCCAGTAGACCACAGGGTACTGAAGCTTTCTTT. Encoded protein: CASRPQGTEAFF.

Concerning this clone itself: Because the CDR3's place on the DNA is in doubt, the DNA is left out and the CDR3 is given as listed by TCRdb. V is TRBV5-8 and J is TRBJ2-7; the D call TRBD1 from the table was never checked on the DNA. The CDR3 adds up to 15 amino acids, both ends counted. Germline assignment: CDR1 SGHTS and CDR2 YDEGEE. The CDR3 loop reads CASSFSGQGFYEQYF.

This chain connects TRBV19 to TRBJ2-7, with D possibly being TRBD2 (6 bases). Germline V gives CDR1 LNHDA, CDR2 SQIVND (reference sequence). The CDR3 runs to 14 residues. The V end lost 5 bases, the J end lost 1 base, and 12 bases lay between the germline ends. CDR3 in DNA: TGTGCCAGTAGTCTAGGGGACTCTTCCTACGAGCAGTACTTC. Protein sequence: CASSLGDSSYEQYF.

The rearrangement links TRBV18 to TRBJ1-1, with TRBD1 as a possible D gene (6 bases). The CDR3 runs to 15 residues. V lost 0 bases, J lost 3 bases, and 11 bases lay in between. Germline CDR1 is KGHSH and CDR2 is LQKENI. The CDR3 region is CASSPPSGADTEAFF. DNA of the CDR3: TGTGCCAGCTCACCACCGTCAGGGGCAGACACTGAAGCTTTCTTT. Supplemented by reference TRBV18 and TRBJ1-1, the full variable domain reads NAGVMQNPRHLVRRRGQEARLRCSPMKGHSHVYWYRQLPEEGLKFMVYLQKENIIDESGMPKERFSAEFPKEGPSILRIQQVVRGDSAAYFCASSPPSGADTEAFFGQGTRLTVV.

This chain links TRBV18 with TRBJ2-1, with TRBD1 matching over 8 bases. Trimming at V came to 2 bases and at J to 7 bases, leaving 1 base not matched to a gene. Germline V lookup: CDR1 KGHSH, CDR2 LQKENI. There are 13 residues in the CDR3. The CDR3, as DNA: TGTGCCAGCTCACCAGGGACAGGAAATGAGCAGTTCTTC. Amino acids: CASSPGTGNEQFF.

The chain couples TRBV15 to TRBJ2-7; TRBD2 aligns across 8 bases. Losses at the gene ends were 2 bases for V and 0 bases for J; bases not matched to a gene: 3. CDR3 length: 15 amino acids. The germline V gene has CDR1 LNHNV and CDR2 YYDKDF (reference sequence). CDR3 bases: TGTGCCACCAGCAGACTAGCGGGCATCTCCTACGAGCAGTACTTC. Protein: CATSRLAGISYEQYF. The full variable domain, completed using reference TRBV15 and TRBJ2-7, is DAMVIQNPRYQVTQFGKPVTLSCSQTLNHNVMYWYQQKSSQAPKLLFHYYDKDFNNEADTPDNFQSRRPNTSFCFLDIRSPGLGDTAMYLCATSRLAGISYEQYFGPGTRLTVT.

The chain employs TRBV7-9 and TRBJ1-1; no clear D. CDR3 length equals 13 residues. V lost 1 base and J lost 8, with 11 bases in between. Germline CDR1 SEHNR, CDR2 FQNEAQ (reference sequence). CDR3 coding DNA: TGTGCCAGCAGCTTAGAAGTGGTCAGGGAAGCTTTCTTT. The encoded protein is CASSLEVVREAFF.

The chain joins TRBV7-2 to TRBJ1-1; D remains ambiguous. CDR3 size: 16 residues. In germline, CDR1 is SGHTA, CDR2 FQGNSA. The V and J ends lost 1 base and 1 base respectively, with 13 bases between them. CDR3 coding DNA: TGTGCCAGCAGCTTAGACCTTCAGGCCACGAACACTGAAGCTTTCTTT. Its translation: CASSLDLQATNTEAFF.

CDR3 protein: CASSVDAGRYEQYF. The CDR3 bases are TGTGCCAGCAGCGTAGACGCAGGGCGATACGAGCAGTACTTC. The chain couples TRBV9 to TRBJ2-7, with D tentatively TRBD1 (5 bases). V was cut by 0 bases and J by 4 bases, with 11 bases left in between. The CDR3 consists of 14 residues. CDR1 SGDLS and CDR2 YYNGEE come from the germline V gene.